One sample yielded the 20 T cell receptor beta chains listed below, sequenced in a study of T cell responses to AZD1222 COVID-19 vaccine. Some clones are missing from TCRdb's copy, which holds only in-frame ones; the method was immunoSEQ multiplex PCR. The sample yields about 130,000 clones, about 86% seen once. Specimen: peripheral blood, collected on day 0 of AZD1222 vaccination. The receptors derive from an adult in good health.

V gene TRBV6-5 combines with J gene TRBJ1-1, with 8 bases fitting TRBD1. Unmatched junction bases numbered 7, after V lost 6 bases and J lost 4 bases. Germline values: CDR1 MNHEY, CDR2 SVGAGI. CDR3 size: 14 residues. CDR3 amino acids: CASRVTGGGTEAFF. The CDR3 DNA follows: TGTGCCAGCAGGGTAACAGGGGGAGGCACTGAAGCTTTCTTT.

The rearrangement links TRBV5-4 to TRBJ2-1; the D gene is possibly TRBD2 (6 bases). Germline V gives CDR1 SGHNT, CDR2 YYREEE (reference sequence). V was cut by 4 bases and J by 0 bases, with 11 bases left in between. The CDR3 runs to 15 residues. As DNA, the CDR3 is TGTGCCAGCAGCACGGACTACGACTCCTACAATGAGCAGTTCTTC. Translating it yields CASSTDYDSYNEQFF.

The chain has TRBV28 and TRBJ1-6; a weak D match, TRBD1 (6 bases). Germline V gene lookup returns CDR1 MDHEN and CDR2 SYDVKM. The CDR3 covers 16 residues. Trimming removed 8 bases from V and 4 bases from J, with 18 bases in between. CDR3 DNA: TGTGCCAGCTTCCGGGTGGGGGGCCATTATAATTCACCCCTCCACTTT. Protein sequence: CASFRVGGHYNSPLHF.

This chain connects TRBV6-6 to TRBJ1-5, with 7 bases fitting TRBD1. CDR1 and CDR2 from the germline V gene are MNHNY and SVGAGI (reference sequence). V shed 6 bases and J 2 bases; nucleotides not matched to a gene: 7. There are 15 residues in the CDR3. The CDR3 spells CASRTGLIGNQPQHF. The DNA of the CDR3 is TGTGCCAGCAGGACAGGGCTTATAGGCAATCAGCCCCAGCATTTT.

V is TRBV9 and J is TRBJ2-1; D possibly matches TRBD1 or TRBD2 (6 bases each). The CDR3 spans 15 residues. Deletions cut 0 bases from V and 8 bases from J, with 15 bases between. Germline V gene data show CDR1 as SGDLS and CDR2 as YYNGEE. The CDR3 sequence is CASSVDLFGGDEQFF. The CDR3 DNA reads TGTGCCAGCAGCGTAGACCTCTTCGGGGGCGATGAGCAGTTCTTC.

The V call is TRBV27, the J call TRBJ2-5; 8 bases fit TRBD2. The CDR3 totals 15 residues. CDR1 and CDR2 from the germline V gene are MNHEY and SMNVEV (reference sequence). V trimming: 2 bases; J trimming: 2 bases; junction bases outside the gene matches: 4. The CDR3 bases are TGTGCCAGCAGTTTAGCCGCGGGGGGTCAAGAGACCCAGTACTTC. Translated: CASSLAAGGQETQYF.

This chain uses TRBV7-2 with TRBJ1-5; tentative D call: TRBD1 (6 bases). Deletions cut 5 bases from V and 0 bases from J, with 14 bases between. Germline V gene sequence: CDR1 SGHTA, CDR2 FQGNSA. The CDR3 totals 16 residues. In nucleotides, the CDR3 is TGTGCCAGCAGCGAACGACAGGTCAATAGCAATCAGCCCCAGCATTTT. Residues: CASSERQVNSNQPQHF.

This chain links TRBV18 with TRBJ1-1, with TRBD1 as a possible D gene (5 bases). V was trimmed by 3 bases and J by 5 bases, leaving 10 bases between them. This CDR3 contains 13 residues. Germline V gene data show CDR1 as KGHSH and CDR2 as LQKENI. CDR3 DNA: TGTGCCAGCTCACCGAGGAGGGGAACTGAAGCTTTCTTT. It encodes CASSPRRGTEAFF.

The V gene is TRBV10-3, the J gene TRBJ1-1, with D unresolved. The germline V gene encodes CDR1 ENHRY and CDR2 SYGVKD. Deletions cut 10 bases from V and 0 bases from J, with 9 bases between. The CDR3 spans 12 residues. DNA of the CDR3: TGTGCCACGAGCGATATGAACACTGAAGCTTTCTTT. Residues: CATSDMNTEAFF.

This rearrangement joins TRBV19 to TRBJ2-6; TRBD1 aligns across 9 bases. With V trimmed by 7 bases and J by 2 bases, 9 bases remained unmatched. The CDR3 totals 17 residues. The germline V gene encodes CDR1 LNHDA and CDR2 SQIVND (reference sequence). The CDR3 is CASTDRGWVAGANVLTF. The CDR3 DNA is TGTGCCAGTACAGACAGGGGGTGGGTTGCTGGGGCCAACGTCCTGACTTTC. Full variable domain (outside the CDR3, taken from reference TRBV19 and TRBJ2-6): DGGITQSPKYLFRKEGQNVTLSCEQNLNHDAMYWYRQDPGQGLRLIYYSQIVNDFQKGDIAEGYSVSREKKESFPLTVTSAQKNPTAFYLCASTDRGWVAGANVLTFGAGSRLTVL.

The chain couples TRBV7-2 to TRBJ2-5; tentatively, D is TRBD1 (7 bases). V lost 1 base, J lost 5 bases, and 11 bases lay in between. Germline V lookup: CDR1 SGHTA, CDR2 FQGNSA. The CDR3 contains 14 residues. CDR3 in amino acids: CASSLVAGGETQYF. CDR3 in DNA: TGTGCCAGCAGCTTAGTAGCAGGGGGGGAGACCCAGTACTTC.

The V gene is TRBV18, the J gene TRBJ1-5; tentatively, D is TRBD1 (5 bases). The germline CDR1 and CDR2 sequences are KGHSH and LQKENI. The CDR3 runs to 13 residues. V gave up 2 bases and J gave up 9 bases, with 11 bases separating them. CDR3 sequence (DNA): TGTGCCAGCTCACCAGACAGCCAGGGGCCCCAGCATTTT. Its protein is CASSPDSQGPQHF.

The chain combines TRBV27 with TRBJ1-2, with 12 positions matching TRBD1. Germline trimming cut 6 bases from V and 2 bases from J; bases unmatched to any gene: 7. The CDR3 extends over 16 amino acids. In germline, CDR1 is MNHEY, CDR2 SMNVEV (reference sequence). This CDR3 is CASSSGTGGSNYGYTF. DNA for the CDR3: TGTGCCAGCAGCTCCGGGACAGGGGGCTCCAACTATGGCTACACCTTC.

The chain carries TRBV10-3 and TRBJ2-3; no clear D. There are 14 residues in the CDR3. V was shortened by 2 bases and J by 2 bases, with 8 bases between the two germline ends. Germline V gives CDR1 ENHRY, CDR2 SYGVKD. The DNA for the CDR3 is TGTGCCATCAGTGAGGAGGCGGACACAGATACGCAGTATTTT. Amino acids: CAISEEADTDTQYF.

This clone was found a few times. CDR3 loop: CASSQDHSGQVNTEAFF. In nucleotides, the CDR3 is TGTGCCAGCAGCCAAGATCATTCGGGACAGGTGAACACTGAAGCTTTCTTT. The V and J genes are TRBV3-1 (or the pseudogene TRBV3-2) and TRBJ1-1; 8 bases fit TRBD1. This CDR3 has 17 amino acids. V dropped 0 bases and J dropped 0; count of bases not matched to a gene: 6. Per germline, CDR1 LGHDT and CDR2 YNNKEL (reference sequence).

The CDR3 here is CASSLVGLGEPQHF. The CDR3 DNA sequence: TGCGCCAGCAGCTTGGTTGGGCTTGGGGAGCCCCAGCATTTT. The chain links TRBV5-1 to TRBJ1-5; no definite D call. Germline V gene lookup returns CDR1 SGHRS and CDR2 YFSETQ. This CDR3 has 14 residues. V lost 0 bases and J lost 8, with 12 bases in between.

The chain couples TRBV11-2 to TRBJ2-7; 8 bases align to TRBD1. V was clipped by 5 bases and J by 3 bases; unmatched bases: 9. The germline V gene has CDR1 SGHAT and CDR2 FQNNGV. The CDR3 covers 15 residues. CDR3 in amino acids: CASSASGTGFYEQYF. DNA for the CDR3: TGTGCCAGCAGCGCCTCCGGGACAGGATTCTACGAGCAGTACTTC.

This chain joins TRBV7-9 and TRBJ2-6; D is perhaps TRBD1 (6 bases). This CDR3 contains 14 residues. Germline lookup yields CDR1 SEHNR and CDR2 FQNEAQ (reference sequence). Deletions cut 5 bases from V and 1 base from J, with 6 bases between. This CDR3 reads CASSQGSGANVLTF. In nucleotides, the CDR3 is TGTGCCAGCAGCCAGGGGTCTGGGGCCAACGTCCTGACTTTC.

The J gene is TRBJ2-7, the V gene TRBV18, with 7 positions matching TRBD1. V lost 3 bases to trimming and J lost 0 bases; unmatched junction nucleotides: 2. The length of the CDR3 is 14 residues. The germline V gene encodes CDR1 KGHSH and CDR2 LQKENI. The CDR3 DNA reads as TGTGCCAGCTCACCGGGGGACAGCTCCTACGAGCAGTACTTC. This sequence encodes CASSPGDSSYEQYF.

This sequence joins TRBV7-2 and TRBJ1-1; no firm D call. V was trimmed by 5 bases and J by 1 base, leaving 11 bases between them. This CDR3 is built from 14 residues. Germline V CDR1 and CDR2: SGHTA, FQGNSA. The CDR3 DNA reads as TGTGCCAGCAGCAAGATCCCAGAGAACACTGAAGCTTTCTTT. Its translation: CASSKIPENTEAFF.